These 31 T cell receptor beta chains share one sample of origin, sequenced in a study of T cells in Graves' hyperthyroidism and ophthalmopathy. RNA transcripts served as the template for amplifying TCR beta CDR3 regions. First-round RT-PCR of the TCR CDR3 relied on the HTBI primer set. TCRdb analysed the multiplex PCR reads with MiXCR anew, one entry per CDR3 protein. The data contain roughly 560,000 distinct CDR3 sequences, 14% to 15% of them singletons. Sequencing was carried out using blood. These receptors all come from a middle-aged woman with Graves' ophthalmopathy.

This clonotype was counted many times. V usage is TRBV19 and J usage is TRBJ1-1, with a possible D match to TRBD1 (6 bases). The germline CDR1 and CDR2 sequences are LNHDA and SQIVND (reference sequence). This CDR3 comprises 14 residues. Deletions cut 7 bases from V and 1 base from J, with 13 bases between. CDR3 DNA sequence: TGTGCCAGTACCATCCGGACAGCGAACACTGAAGCTTTCTTT. This translates into CASTIRTANTEAFF.

A remark on this clonotype: Just one base apart from a much larger clone, this may be a read error. In DNA form, the CDR3 reads TGTGCCAGCGGCTCCCAGCGAGCGGGGCCCTACGAGCAGTACTTC. This translates into CASGSQRAGPYEQYF. The rearrangement links TRBV6-2 or TRBV6-3 to TRBJ2-7; TRBD2 aligns across 7 bases. The germline gives CDR1 MNHEY, CDR2 SVGEGT. J lost 2 bases, V lost 8 bases, and 12 bases had no gene match. This CDR3 is 15 amino acids long.

At least ten counts were recorded for this clonotype. The J gene is TRBJ2-7, the V gene TRBV28; unclear D gene. Looked up from germline, CDR1 is MDHEN and CDR2 is SYDVKM. The length of the CDR3 is 12 residues. The V end lost 2 bases, the J end lost 9 bases, and 11 bases lay between the germline ends. Written as DNA, the CDR3 is TGTGCCAGCAGTTTAAAGGACGGCGGGCAGTACTTC. Its protein is CASSLKDGGQYF.

This clonotype was counted many times. The chain employs TRBV5-2 and TRBJ2-2; TRBD1, the table's D call, lacks a check against the DNA. TRBV5-2 is shown as a pseudogene. The CDR3 is made up of 21 amino acids. The CDR3: CASQLRPSGLFGASNTGELFF. The CDR3 DNA reads TGTGCCAGCCAATTGAGACCGTCTGGGCTTTTTGGCGCCTCGAACACCGGGGAGCTGTTTTTT.

This chain joins TRBV28 and TRBJ2-7; TRBD2 aligns across 12 bases. Germline CDR1 MDHEN, CDR2 SYDVKM. V lost 5 bases and J lost 7; bases outside the gene matches: 9. The CDR3 has 15 amino acids. The CDR3 sequence: CASSASGRVGGEQYF. The DNA of the CDR3 is TGTGCCAGCAGTGCTAGCGGGAGGGTCGGAGGGGAGCAGTACTTC.

This clonotype was counted many times. The chain joins TRBV12-3 or TRBV12-4 to TRBJ2-6; TRBD1 matches at 9 bases. V lost 7 bases and J lost 3; bases outside the gene matches: 4. This CDR3 has 15 residues. This CDR3 reads CASKQGARGANVLTF. CDR3 nucleotides: TGTGCCAGCAAACAGGGGGCGCGTGGGGCCAACGTCCTGACTTTC.

The chain is built from TRBV28 and TRBJ1-2, with 7 bases that match TRBD1. Germline CDR1 MDHEN, CDR2 SYDVKM. This CDR3 region has 16 residues. With 4 bases clipped from V and 2 bases from J, the junction kept 10 bases outside the gene matches. DNA for the CDR3: TGTGCCAGCAGTTCTCCGACAGGGACGGGAAACTATGGCTACACCTTC. It codes for CASSSPTGTGNYGYTF.

The sample holds many counts of this clonotype. The J gene is TRBJ2-2, the V gene TRBV28; D unresolved. CDR3 length: 13 residues. Germline lookup yields CDR1 MDHEN and CDR2 SYDVKM. Trimming cost V 3 bases and J 8 bases, with 10 bases left between them. The CDR3 DNA is TGTGCCAGCAGTTTGATTTTGGTGGGGGAGCTGTTTTTT. Its translation: CASSLILVGELFF.

This clonotype came up a few times. This chain connects TRBV28 to TRBJ2-2; D gene uncertain. CDR3 length: 17 residues. The V end lost 3 bases, the J end lost 6 bases, and 20 bases lay between the germline ends. Germline V gene lookup returns CDR1 MDHEN and CDR2 SYDVKM. CDR3 nucleotides: TGTGCCAGCAGTTTCAGTCCCGGGTCGAATTCCCCCGGGGAGCTGTTTTTT. It is translated as CASSFSPGSNSPGELFF.

This clonotype was found many times. The rearrangement links TRBV20-1 to TRBJ1-5, with 7 bases fitting TRBD1. Germline trimming cut 2 bases from V and 0 bases from J; bases unmatched to any gene: 1. The CDR3 spans 14 residues. Germline values: CDR1 DFQATT, CDR2 SNEGSKA (reference sequence). The CDR3 is CSARTGASNQPQHF. The DNA of the CDR3 is TGCAGTGCTAGAACAGGGGCTAGCAATCAGCCCCAGCATTTT.

This clonotype was observed many times. The chain combines TRBV6-5 with TRBJ2-7, with a weak D call TRBD1 (6 bases). V was trimmed by 5 bases and J by 4 bases, leaving 9 bases between them. Germline V lookup: CDR1 MNHEY, CDR2 SVGAGI. The CDR3 contains 12 residues. As DNA, the CDR3 is TGTGCCAGCAGTCGGACAGAATACGAGCAGTACTTC. Translated: CASSRTEYEQYF.

In the case of this clonotype: A much larger clonotype is one base distant, so this may be a read error. This likely comes from a read error, as the CDR3 has no conserved phenylalanine or tryptophan at its end. The rearrangement uses TRBV15 and TRBJ1-2; 7 bases align to TRBD1. The germline gives CDR1 LNHNV, CDR2 YYDKDF (reference sequence). The CDR3 sequence is 16 residues long. With V trimmed by 0 bases and J by 6 bases, 10 bases remained unmatched. The CDR3 spells CATSRDGMTGRNGYTL. CDR3 DNA sequence: TGTGCCACCAGCAGAGATGGGATGACAGGGAGGAATGGCTACACCCTC.

V is TRBV28 and J is TRBJ1-2, with D unresolved. Trimming removed 2 bases from V and 0 bases from J, with 10 bases in between. Germline V gene lookup returns CDR1 MDHEN and CDR2 SYDVKM. The CDR3 runs 15 residues. The CDR3 DNA is TGTGCCAGCAGTTTAGTCCAAGCAGCTAACTATGGCTACACCTTC. Translation: CASSLVQAANYGYTF.

This clonotype was seen repeatedly, ten times or more. The V gene is TRBV6-5, the J gene TRBJ2-7, with TRBD1 matching over 8 bases. Germline values: CDR1 MNHEY, CDR2 SVGAGI. The CDR3 covers 14 residues. J was trimmed by 4 bases and V by 8 bases; bases with no gene match: 10. The CDR3 DNA is TGTGCCAGCGAAGGACAGGGTGCAGGATACGAGCAGTACTTC. Its protein is CASEGQGAGYEQYF.

This clonotype was seen ten or more times. The chain recombines TRBV6-1 with TRBJ2-7; D call uncertain. The CDR3 runs to 15 residues. In germline, CDR1 is MNHNS, CDR2 SASEGT. Trimming took off 0 bases at V and 2 bases at J, with 11 bases between the two ends. Here the CDR3 reads CASSEALSLTYEQYF. CDR3 nucleotide sequence: TGTGCCAGCAGTGAAGCGTTAAGTCTAACCTACGAGCAGTACTTC.

Many counts were recorded for this clonotype. This is likely an artifact of a read error, given a far larger clone one base away. The J gene is TRBJ2-2, the V gene TRBV12-3 or TRBV12-4, with TRBD2 as a possible D gene (5 bases). There are 14 residues in the CDR3. CDR3 in amino acids: CASSLGSNTGELLF. The DNA of the CDR3 is TGTGCCAGCAGTTTAGGATCCAACACCGGGGAGCTGCTTTTT.

In this sample, this clonotype turned up many times. The chain joins TRBV30 to TRBJ2-4; unclear D gene. Trimming pared 0 bases from V and 8 bases from J, leaving 8 bases between. The germline V gene encodes CDR1 GTSNPN and CDR2 SVGIG (reference sequence). The CDR3 spans 12 residues. CDR3 residues: CAWSVPPYIQYF. The CDR3 DNA reads as TGTGCCTGGAGTGTACCCCCATACATTCAGTACTTC.

The rearrangement uses TRBV20-1 and TRBJ2-6; D unclear. V was clipped by 0 bases and J by 1 base, with 13 bases between them. This CDR3 has 17 residues. The germline gives CDR1 DFQATT, CDR2 SNEGSKA (reference sequence). Written as DNA, the CDR3 is TGCAGTGCTAGAGATATACAGTTGGGATCTGGGGCCAACGTCCTGACTTTC. It codes for CSARDIQLGSGANVLTF.

This clonotype has at least ten counts. This sequence joins TRBV27 and TRBJ2-7, with 9 bases that match TRBD2. This CDR3 comprises 14 residues. Trimming cost V 5 bases and J 2 bases; bases outside gene matches: 4. Per germline, CDR1 MNHEY and CDR2 SMNVEV (reference sequence). Here the CDR3 reads CASSPGLAPYEQYF. For the CDR3, the DNA is TGTGCCAGCAGTCCGGGACTAGCACCCTACGAGCAGTACTTC.

This clonotype was seen a handful of times. V is TRBV12-3 or TRBV12-4 and J is TRBJ1-5; the D is unclear. With 3 bases removed from V and 7 bases from J, the gap between germline ends came to 16 bases. The CDR3 contains 15 residues. The CDR3 spells CASSFGPRGSQPQHF. As DNA, the CDR3 is TGTGCCAGCAGTTTTGGGCCTAGAGGTTCCCAGCCCCAGCATTTT.

This clonotype has a count of ten or more. The chain joins TRBV6-1 to TRBJ2-7, with a weak D call TRBD1 (5 bases). The ends were cut back, 5 bases at V and 12 bases at J, with 26 bases in the middle. CDR3 length: 15 residues. CDR1 and CDR2 from the germline V gene are MNHNS and SASEGT. The CDR3: CASSQQASTRKVVYF. The CDR3 coding sequence is TGTGCCAGCAGTCAACAGGCTTCGACCAGAAAAGTCGTGTACTTC.

This chain connects TRBV11-2 to TRBJ2-7, with TRBD1 matching over 11 bases. In germline, CDR1 is SGHAT, CDR2 FQNNGV. CDR3 length: 16 amino acids. V dropped 5 bases and J dropped 7; count of bases not matched to a gene: 13. The CDR3 loop reads CASSPPYGQGAGEQYF. The DNA of the CDR3 is TGTGCCAGCAGCCCGCCATACGGACAGGGGGCTGGGGAGCAGTACTTC.

The sample holds a few counts of this clonotype. The genes are TRBV12-3 or TRBV12-4 and TRBJ2-2; 7 positions agree with TRBD2. CDR3 length: 15 amino acids. Losses at the gene ends were 4 bases for V and 8 bases for J; bases not matched to a gene: 10. CDR3 loop: CASSSLAGESGELFF. CDR3 bases: TGTGCCAGCAGTTCACTCGCGGGGGAGTCTGGGGAGCTGTTTTTT.

In its sample, this clonotype was seen many times. This sequence joins TRBV9 and TRBJ1-2; 7 bases agree with TRBD1. The V segment lost 3 bases and the J segment 1 base; nucleotides outside the gene matches: 6. This CDR3 has 15 residues. CDR1 is SGDLS and CDR2 is YYNGEE in the germline V gene. CDR3 sequence: CASSGRQGDNYGYTF. DNA of the CDR3: TGTGCCAGCAGCGGACGACAGGGTGATAACTATGGCTACACCTTC.

This clonotype was seen ten or more times. This chain joins TRBV6-1 and TRBJ2-7; 7 bases fit TRBD2. V shed 2 bases, J shed 0 bases, and the junction held 4 bases outside the gene matches. The CDR3 extends over 15 amino acids. Germline-derived CDR1 and CDR2 are MNHNS and SASEGT. The CDR3 loop reads CASSETSDNSYEQYF. DNA of the CDR3: TGTGCCAGCAGTGAAACTAGCGACAACTCCTACGAGCAGTACTTC.

The chain carries TRBV18 and TRBJ2-2, with 8 positions matching TRBD2. The CDR3 is 17 amino acids. The V segment lost 2 bases and the J segment 5 bases; nucleotides outside the gene matches: 10. Germline V gives CDR1 KGHSH, CDR2 LQKENI. CDR3 DNA: TGTGCCAGCTCACCATTGCTAGCGGGTTCAACGACCGGGGAGCTGTTTTTT. This translates into CASSPLLAGSTTGELFF.

This clonotype was observed many times. The rearrangement joins TRBV12-3 or TRBV12-4 to TRBJ2-2, with D maybe TRBD2 (6 bases). The CDR3 loop spans 13 amino acids. Trimming stripped 1 base from V and 6 bases from J, with 6 bases between. The chain's CDR3 is CASSLGLAGELFF. The CDR3 DNA sequence: TGTGCCAGCAGTTTAGGACTAGCCGGGGAGCTGTTTTTT.

In this sample, this clonotype turned up a few times. The V and J genes are TRBV20-1 and TRBJ2-7; 8 bases map to TRBD2. This CDR3 is 14 amino acids long. CDR1 and CDR2 from the germline V gene are DFQATT and SNEGSKA (reference sequence). J lost 2 bases, V lost 3 bases, and 6 bases had no gene match. CDR3 protein: CSASITSGAYEQYF. The CDR3 nucleotides read TGCAGTGCTAGTATAACTAGCGGTGCCTACGAGCAGTACTTC.

This clonotype came up a few times. The gene calls are TRBV7-9 and TRBJ2-7; the D is unclear. The length of the CDR3 is 12 residues. Germline lookup yields CDR1 SEHNR and CDR2 FQNEAQ (reference sequence). The DNA for the CDR3 is TGTGAAGTTCAGGAGCCTTCCTACGAGCAGTACTTC. Encoded protein: CEVQEPSYEQYF.

This clonotype has a count of ten or more. The rearrangement uses TRBV4-1 and TRBJ1-1; D is unclear. Trimming stripped 0 bases from V and 4 bases from J, with 12 bases between. CDR1 is MGHRA and CDR2 is YSYEKL in the germline V gene. The CDR3 covers 15 residues. This CDR3 is CASSQDQQRGTEAFF. The CDR3 nucleotides read TGCGCCAGCAGCCAAGATCAACAGCGAGGCACTGAAGCTTTCTTT.

This clonotype was picked up a small number of times. The V gene is TRBV7-9, the J gene TRBJ2-5, with a possible D match to TRBD2 (5 bases). V shed 2 bases and J shed 5 bases, with 12 bases lying between them. CDR3 length: 14 residues. Germline V gene data show CDR1 as SEHNR and CDR2 as FQNEAQ (reference sequence). The CDR3 DNA reads as TGTGCCAGCAGCTTAATTACCGGGGAGGAGACCCAGTACTTC. Translation gives CASSLITGEETQYF.